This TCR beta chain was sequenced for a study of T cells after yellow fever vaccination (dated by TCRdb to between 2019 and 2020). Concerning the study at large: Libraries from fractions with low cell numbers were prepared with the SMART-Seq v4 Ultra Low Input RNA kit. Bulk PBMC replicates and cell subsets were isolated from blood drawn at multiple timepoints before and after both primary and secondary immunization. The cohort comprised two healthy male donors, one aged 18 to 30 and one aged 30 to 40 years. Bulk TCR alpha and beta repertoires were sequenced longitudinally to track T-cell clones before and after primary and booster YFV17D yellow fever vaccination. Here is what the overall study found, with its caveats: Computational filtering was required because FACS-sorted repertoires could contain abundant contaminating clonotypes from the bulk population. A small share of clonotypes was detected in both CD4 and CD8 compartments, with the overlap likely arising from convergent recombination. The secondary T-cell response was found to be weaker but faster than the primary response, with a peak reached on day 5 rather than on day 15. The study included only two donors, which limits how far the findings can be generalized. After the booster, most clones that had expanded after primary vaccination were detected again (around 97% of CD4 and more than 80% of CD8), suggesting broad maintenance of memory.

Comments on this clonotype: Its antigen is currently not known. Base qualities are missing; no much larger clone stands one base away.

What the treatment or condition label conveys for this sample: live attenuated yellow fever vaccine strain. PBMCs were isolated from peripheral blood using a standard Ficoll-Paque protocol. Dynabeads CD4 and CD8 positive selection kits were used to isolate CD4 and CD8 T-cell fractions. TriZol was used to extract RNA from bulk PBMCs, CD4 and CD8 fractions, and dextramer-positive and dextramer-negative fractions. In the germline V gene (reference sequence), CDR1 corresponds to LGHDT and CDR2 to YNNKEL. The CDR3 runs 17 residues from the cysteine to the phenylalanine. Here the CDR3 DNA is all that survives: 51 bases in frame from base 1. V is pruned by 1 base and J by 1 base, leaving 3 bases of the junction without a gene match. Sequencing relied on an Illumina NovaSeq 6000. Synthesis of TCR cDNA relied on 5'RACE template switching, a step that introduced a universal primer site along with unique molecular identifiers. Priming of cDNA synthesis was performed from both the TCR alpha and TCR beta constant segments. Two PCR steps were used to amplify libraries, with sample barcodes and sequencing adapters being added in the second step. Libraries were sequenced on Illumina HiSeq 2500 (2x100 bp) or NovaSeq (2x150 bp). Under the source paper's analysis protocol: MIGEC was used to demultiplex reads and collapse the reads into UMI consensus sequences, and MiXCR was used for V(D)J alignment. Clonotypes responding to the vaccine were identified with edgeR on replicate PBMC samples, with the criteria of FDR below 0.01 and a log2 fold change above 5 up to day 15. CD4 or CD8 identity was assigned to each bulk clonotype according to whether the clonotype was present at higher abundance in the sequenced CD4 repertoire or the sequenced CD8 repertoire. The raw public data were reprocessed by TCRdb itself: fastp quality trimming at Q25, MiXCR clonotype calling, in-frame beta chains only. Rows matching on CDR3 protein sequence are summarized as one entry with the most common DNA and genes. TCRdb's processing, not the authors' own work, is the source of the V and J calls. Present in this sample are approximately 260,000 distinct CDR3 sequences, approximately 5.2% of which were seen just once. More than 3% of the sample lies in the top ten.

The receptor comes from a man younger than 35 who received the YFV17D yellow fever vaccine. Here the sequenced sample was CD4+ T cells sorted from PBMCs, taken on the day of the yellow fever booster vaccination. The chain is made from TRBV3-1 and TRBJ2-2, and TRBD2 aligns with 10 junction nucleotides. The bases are TGTGCCAGCAGCCAAGGCCTAGCGGGGGAGAACACCGGGGAGCTGTTTTTT. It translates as CASSQGLAGENTGELFF.